These 13 T cell receptor beta chains came from one sample sequenced in a study of cytotoxic CD8 clonotypes in ibrutinib-treated CLL. TCRdb's copy holds only in-frame clones and misses some; the assay was immunoSEQ multiplex PCR. The sample has 17,000 or so clones; 55% to 80% are singletons. Sequenced material: PBMCs, taken after 12 months of ibrutinib treatment. These receptors were taken from a human donor with chronic lymphocytic leukemia.

This CDR3 is CASSDRQNTEAFF. The CDR3 nucleotides read TGTGCCAGCAGCGACCGACAGAACACTGAAGCTTTCTTT. The chain uses TRBV7-3 and TRBJ1-1; D unclear. V lost 5 bases to trimming and J lost 1 base, with 8 bases between them. This CDR3 is built from 13 residues. Germline values: CDR1 SGHTA, CDR2 FQGTGA. Supplemented by reference TRBV7-3 and TRBJ1-1, the full variable domain reads GAGVSQTPSNKVTEKGKYVELRCDPISGHTALYWYRQSLGQGPEFLIYFQGTGAADDSGLPNDRFFAVRPEGSVSTLKIQRTERGDSAVYLCASSDRQNTEAFFGQGTRLTVV.

CDR3 amino acids: CASSPRQPNTEAFF. The CDR3 nucleotides are TGTGCCAGCAGCCCCCGCCAGCCGAACACTGAAGCTTTCTTT. The V call is TRBV9, the J call TRBJ1-1; no firm D call. Trimming removed 4 bases at V and 1 base at J, with 11 bases between. This CDR3 has 14 residues. The germline V gene has CDR1 SGDLS and CDR2 YYNGEE.

This clone is categorized as medium-sized. The chain uses TRBV28 and TRBJ2-2, with D perhaps matching TRBD2 (5 bases). This CDR3 comprises 14 residues. V was pared by 6 bases and J by 2 bases, with 10 bases between. Germline V lookup: CDR1 MDHEN, CDR2 SYDVKM. This chain's CDR3 is CASSPRGNTGELFF. The CDR3 DNA reads TGTGCCAGCAGCCCTCGGGGAAACACCGGGGAGCTGTTTTTT. The complete variable domain, with remaining parts taken from reference TRBV28 and TRBJ2-2, reads DVKVTQSSRYLVKRTGEKVFLECVQDMDHENMFWYRQDPGLGLRLIYFSYDVKMKEKGDIPEGYSVSREKKERFSLILESASTNQTSMYLCASSPRGNTGELFFGEGSRLTVL.

The chain recombines TRBV9 with TRBJ1-1; D gene ambiguous. V shed 2 bases and J shed 1 base, with 9 bases lying between them. This CDR3 has 14 residues. The germline V gene encodes CDR1 SGDLS and CDR2 YYNGEE. CDR3 protein: CASSVRPGNTEAFF. The CDR3 DNA is TGTGCCAGCAGCGTTCGGCCGGGGAACACTGAAGCTTTCTTT. Full variable domain (missing parts from reference TRBV9 and TRBJ1-1): DSGVTQTPKHLITATGQRVTLRCSPRSGDLSVYWYQQSLDQGLQFLIQYYNGEERAKGNILERFSAQQFPDLHSELNLSSLELGDSALYFCASSVRPGNTEAFFGQGTRLTVV.

This chain connects TRBV7-9 to TRBJ2-2; D not resolved. Trimming cost V 5 bases and J 2 bases, with 12 bases left between them. CDR3 length: 15 amino acids. Germline CDR1 is SEHNR and CDR2 is FQNEAQ (reference sequence). The CDR3 sequence: CASSQTGLNTGELFF. DNA of the CDR3: TGTGCCAGCAGCCAAACCGGGCTCAACACCGGGGAGCTGTTTTTT.

CDR3 nucleotide sequence: TGTGCCAGCCGGTTAGCCGGGGAGCTGTTTTTT. This translates into CASRLAGELFF. The genes are TRBV28 and TRBJ2-2; D not certain. The germline V gene encodes CDR1 MDHEN and CDR2 SYDVKM. V was shortened by 8 bases and J by 6 bases, with 7 bases between the two germline ends. The CDR3 has 11 amino acids.

J is TRBJ2-7 and V is TRBV4-2; 11 bases map to TRBD2. Germline CDR1 and CDR2: LGHNA and YNFKEQ. V shed 5 bases, J shed 1 base, and the junction held 7 bases outside the gene matches. The CDR3 consists of 16 residues. The CDR3 nucleotides read TGTGCCAGCAGCGTACAGACTAGCGGGGTATCCTACGAGCAGTACTTC. It encodes CASSVQTSGVSYEQYF.

This sequence joins TRBV29-1 and TRBJ2-1, with unresolved D. The length of the CDR3 is 11 residues. V lost 0 bases, J lost 8 bases, and 5 bases lay in between. In germline, CDR1 is SQVTM, CDR2 ANQGSEA. CDR3 coding DNA: TGCAGCGTTGAAGAATGGGATGAGCAGTTCTTC. Protein product: CSVEEWDEQFF.

This clone was seen a single time. The chain joins TRBV6-1 to TRBJ2-7, with 12 positions matching TRBD2. V shed 6 bases, J shed 12 bases, and the junction held 9 bases outside the gene matches. The CDR3 runs to 13 residues. In germline, CDR1 is MNHNS, CDR2 SASEGT. The CDR3 nucleotides read TGTGCCAGCAGGGGGACTAGCGGGTCTGGCACGTACTTC. Translated: CASRGTSGSGTYF.

The V call is TRBV11-2, the J call TRBJ1-2, with 10 nucleotides matching TRBD1. CDR1 SGHAT and CDR2 FQNNGV come from the germline V gene. There are 15 residues in the CDR3. With 4 bases clipped from V and 3 bases from J, the junction kept 5 bases outside the gene matches. In nucleotides, the CDR3 is TGTGCCAGCAGCTCAGGACAGGGGGGTTACTATGGCTACACCTTC. Its protein product is CASSSGQGGYYGYTF.

This chain uses TRBV30 with TRBJ2-3, with a possible D match to TRBD2 (6 bases). CDR3 size: 14 residues. V was clipped by 1 base and J by 0 bases, with 8 bases between them. In germline, CDR1 is GTSNPN, CDR2 SVGIG (reference sequence). For the CDR3, the DNA is TGTGCCTGGAGTGATAGCGGAAGCACAGATACGCAGTATTTT. Its protein is CAWSDSGSTDTQYF.

This clone has more than one count but fewer than ten. CDR3 region: CASSLFSPNQPQHF. The CDR3 DNA reads TGTGCCAGCAGTTTATTTTCCCCCAATCAGCCCCAGCATTTT. J is TRBJ1-5 and V is TRBV27, with D unclear. Per the germline V gene, CDR1 is MNHEY and CDR2 is SMNVEV (reference sequence). This CDR3 region has 14 residues. With 1 base removed from V and 3 bases from J, the gap between germline ends came to 7 bases.

The chain employs TRBV10-3 and TRBJ1-4, with 9 bases lining up with TRBD1. After removal of 10 bases from V and 4 bases from J, the junction contained 7 bases not matched to a gene. Germline CDR1 is ENHRY and CDR2 is SYGVKD. The CDR3 covers 14 residues. In nucleotides, the CDR3 is TGTGCCACACAGGGGGCGGCGGGTAATGAAAAACTGTTTTTT. Residues: CATQGAAGNEKLFF.